A single sample gave rise to the 14 T cell receptor beta chains below, sequenced in a study of blood T cell repertoires in COVID-19. Profiled with immunoSEQ multiplex PCR; TCRdb holds only in-frame clones, not every one. Of around 500,000 clones listed, roughly 90% were seen once; the top ten hold approximately 2%. Material: PBMCs or T cells enriched from blood (not recorded which). These receptors all stem from a woman aged 40-49 years who had recovered from COVID-19.

V and J are TRBV5-5 and TRBJ2-7, with D perhaps TRBD2 (6 bases). Germline assignment: CDR1 SGHKS and CDR2 YYEKEE (reference sequence). V lost 4 bases and J 7 bases, leaving 21 bases between the germline ends. The CDR3 spans 15 residues. CDR3 bases: TGTGCCAGCAGCCTGACGGGATCCCGGGCGGGAGAGCAGTACTTC. It codes for CASSLTGSRAGEQYF.

The rearrangement links TRBV24-1 to TRBJ2-1, with a tentative D call TRBD1 (6 bases). The CDR3 sequence is 16 residues long. The germline gives CDR1 KGHDR, CDR2 SFDVKD. The V and J ends lost 3 bases and 7 bases respectively, with 18 bases between them. This CDR3 is CATSDPQGRTGNEQFF. Written as DNA, the CDR3 is TGTGCCACCAGTGATCCGCAGGGGCGGACGGGGAATGAGCAGTTCTTC.

The rearrangement joins TRBV3-1 (or the pseudogene TRBV3-2) to TRBJ2-7, with D hard to call. Per the germline V gene, CDR1 is LGHDT and CDR2 is YNNKEL (reference sequence). Trimming shortened V by 4 bases and J by 3 bases, and 10 bases separated the two germline ends. CDR3 length: 13 residues. The CDR3: CASSPRRGYEQYF. In DNA form, the CDR3 reads TGTGCCAGCAGCCCCCGACGAGGCTACGAGCAGTACTTC.

The J gene is TRBJ2-1, the V gene TRBV6-5; 10 bases line up with TRBD2. The CDR3 spans 13 residues. Trimming cost V 10 bases and J 0 bases; bases outside gene matches: 0. The germline V gene encodes CDR1 MNHEY and CDR2 SVGAGI. The CDR3 DNA reads TGTGCCACTAGCGGGAGCTCCTACAATGAGCAGTTCTTC. Translating gives CATSGSSYNEQFF.

The chain joins TRBV9 to TRBJ2-3; a weak D match, TRBD2 (5 bases). Germline CDR1 and CDR2: SGDLS and YYNGEE. The CDR3 consists of 13 residues. V was clipped by 4 bases and J by 9 bases, with 15 bases between them. For the CDR3, the DNA is TGTGCCAGCAGCCTGACGCTAGCAACCACGCAGTATTTT. Translation: CASSLTLATTQYF.

V and J are TRBV29-1 and TRBJ2-1, with 7 bases lining up with TRBD1. The germline V gene has CDR1 SQVTM and CDR2 ANQGSEA. Trimming cost V 0 bases and J 6 bases; bases outside gene matches: 5. The CDR3 extends over 14 amino acids. Here the CDR3 reads CSVEDYAGGNEQFF. CDR3 bases: TGCAGCGTTGAAGATTACGCAGGGGGCAATGAGCAGTTCTTC.

This sequence joins TRBV6-2 or TRBV6-3 and TRBJ2-1; 9 positions agree with TRBD2. Unmatched junction bases numbered 8, after V lost 2 bases and J lost 3 bases. Germline-derived CDR1 and CDR2 are MNHEY and SVGEGT. The CDR3 covers 17 residues. Written as DNA, the CDR3 is TGTGCCAGCAGTTACCCCGCGGCGGGAGGGTTCTACAATGAGCAGTTCTTC. The encoded protein is CASSYPAAGGFYNEQFF.

The rearrangement uses TRBV11-2 and TRBJ1-6; D gene ambiguous. CDR1 is SGHAT, CDR2 FQNNGV, per germline. The CDR3 extends over 14 amino acids. Between the trimmed V and J ends, which lost 3 bases and 10 bases, there was a span of 13 bases. The CDR3: CASSFGGIWSPLHF. CDR3 DNA: TGTGCCAGCAGCTTCGGCGGGATCTGGTCACCCCTCCACTTT.

The V gene is TRBV6-5, the J gene TRBJ2-5, with D maybe TRBD2 (5 bases). Per the germline V gene, CDR1 is MNHEY and CDR2 is SVGAGI. V was shortened by 0 bases and J by 4 bases, with 9 bases between the two germline ends. The CDR3 spans 14 residues. The DNA for the CDR3 is TGTGCCAGCAGTTACTCACTAGGAGGAGAGACCCAGTACTTC. Protein product: CASSYSLGGETQYF.

Concerning this clone itself: The sample contains more than one DNA sequence encoding this CDR3. The gene calls are TRBV19 and TRBJ1-5, with D perhaps matching TRBD1 (6 bases). There are 14 residues in the CDR3. V dropped 2 bases and J dropped 1 base, with 6 bases sitting between them. Germline lookup yields CDR1 LNHDA and CDR2 SQIVND (reference sequence). The CDR3 spells CASSIQGSNQPQHF. CDR3 nucleotides: TGTGCCAGTAGTATACAGGGGAGCAATCAGCCCCAGCATTTT.

The chain is built from TRBV18 and TRBJ1-1, with 7 bases fitting TRBD1. CDR1 is KGHSH and CDR2 is LQKENI in the germline V gene. The CDR3 loop spans 13 amino acids. The ends lost 6 bases at V and 1 base at J; junction bases unmatched: 2. This CDR3 is CASSGQSNTEAFF. The CDR3 bases are TGTGCCAGCTCGGGACAGTCGAACACTGAAGCTTTCTTT.

This sequence joins TRBV3-1 (or the pseudogene TRBV3-2) and TRBJ1-1, with 12 positions matching TRBD1. The CDR3 is 16 amino acids. V was pared by 5 bases and J by 5 bases, with 9 bases of the junction left unmatched. The germline V gene has CDR1 LGHDT and CDR2 YNNKEL (reference sequence). CDR3 sequence: CASSARDRGHVTEAFF. CDR3 DNA sequence: TGTGCCAGCAGCGCGCGGGACAGGGGGCATGTAACTGAAGCTTTCTTT.

In nucleotides, the CDR3 is TGCAGCGTTGAGAAGAGGGGGCGGGACTATGGCTACACCTTC. Its protein is CSVEKRGRDYGYTF. The gene calls are TRBV29-1 and TRBJ1-2, with 7 bases matching TRBD1. Germline V gene sequence: CDR1 SQVTM, CDR2 ANQGSEA. The CDR3 is 14 residues long. V gave up 3 bases and J gave up 3 bases; unmatched junction bases: 7.

V gene TRBV7-2 combines with J gene TRBJ2-5, with TRBD2 identical over 11 bases. CDR1 and CDR2 (germline): SGHTA, FQGNSA. Trimming took 1 base from V and 1 from J; bases not matched to a gene: 2. The CDR3 consists of 16 residues. CDR3 sequence: CASSLVGTSGQETQYF. For the CDR3, the DNA is TGTGCCAGCAGCTTAGTTGGGACTAGCGGCCAAGAGACCCAGTACTTC.